The 28 T cell receptor beta chains reported below all come from one sample, sequenced in a study of post-analysis software for immune sequencing data. Unique molecular identifiers were carried by the TCR beta cDNA libraries. One entry per CDR3 protein, called by TCRdb with MiXCR from the PCR reads. The repertoire has more than 450,000 distinct CDR3 sequences, about 40% of them found once; the top ten carry roughly 1.8%. Overall study results and limits: Five or six TRBV segments, TRBV5-6, TRBV5-1 and TRBV20-1 among them, were found more frequent in patients than controls.

For these receptors, no antigen is known. Sequencing was performed on blood. The receptor set was obtained from a girl between 5 and 17 years old with multiple sclerosis.

The J gene is TRBJ2-3, the V gene TRBV20-1, with D possibly being TRBD2 (7 bases). The CDR3 is made up of 14 amino acids. Germline CDR1 and CDR2: DFQATT and SNEGSKA (reference sequence). V dropped 1 base and J dropped 7 bases, with 15 bases sitting between them. This chain's CDR3 is CSARVQRDTYTQYF. CDR3 in DNA: TGCAGTGCTAGAGTACAGCGGGACACTTATACGCAGTATTTT.

This clonotype was seen repeatedly, ten times or more. This chain links TRBV29-1 with TRBJ2-7, with 7 bases that match TRBD1. This CDR3 is 12 amino acids long. CDR1 is SQVTM, CDR2 ANQGSEA, per germline. With 3 bases clipped from V and 1 base from J, the junction kept 0 bases outside the gene matches. CDR3 residues: CSVETGSYEQYF. DNA for the CDR3: TGCAGCGTTGAGACAGGGTCCTACGAGCAGTACTTC.

This clonotype is a singleton in its sample. The chain joins TRBV20-1 to TRBJ1-1, with TRBD1 identical over 8 bases. This CDR3 contains 14 residues. V lost 0 bases, J lost 4 bases, and 4 bases stayed unmatched. Germline CDR1 DFQATT, CDR2 SNEGSKA (reference sequence). The CDR3 spells CSARERTGSTEAFF. The CDR3 DNA sequence: TGCAGTGCTAGAGAGAGGACAGGGAGCACTGAAGCTTTCTTT.

The chain joins TRBV5-6 to TRBJ2-1; TRBD2 agrees at 9 bases. The CDR3 is 16 residues long. Germline CDR1 reads SGHDT; CDR2 reads YYEEEE. The V and J ends lost 0 bases and 7 bases, in that order; junction bases with no gene match: 8. As DNA, the CDR3 is TGTGCCAGCAGCTTGGTGTGGCGGGAGGGTCTAAATGAGCAGTTCTTC. Amino acid sequence: CASSLVWREGLNEQFF. Full variable domain (remainder filled in from reference TRBV5-6 and TRBJ2-1): DAGVTQSPTHLIKTRGQQVTLRCSPKSGHDTVSWYQQALGQGPQFIFQYYEEEERQRGNFPDRFSGHQFPNYSSELNVNALLLGDSALYLCASSLVWREGLNEQFFGPGTRLTVL.

Worth noting for this clonotype: This clone may be a read error of a much larger clone one base away. The chain couples TRBV6-4 to TRBJ2-5; D is unclear. Trimming shortened V by 0 bases and J by 11 bases, and 13 bases separated the two germline ends. This CDR3 has 13 residues. Germline V CDR1 and CDR2: MRHNA, SNTAGT. Written as DNA, the CDR3 is TGTGCCAGCAGTGACTCGCCTGGAAACGGGCAGTACTTC. It yields the protein CASSDSPGNGQYF.

This chain uses TRBV13 with TRBJ2-7, with TRBD2 matching 7 bases. Germline V gives CDR1 PRHDT, CDR2 FYEKMQ (reference sequence). The CDR3 extends over 16 amino acids. V lost 1 base to trimming and J lost 0 bases; unmatched junction nucleotides: 6. CDR3 region: CASSLAWGGSSYEQYF. CDR3 nucleotides: TGTGCCAGCAGCTTAGCATGGGGCGGGAGCTCCTACGAGCAGTACTTC.

This sequence joins TRBV7-2 and TRBJ1-1; no definite D call. Trimming left V 2 bases short and J 8 bases short, with 9 bases between. Germline V gene lookup returns CDR1 SGHTA and CDR2 FQGNSA. The length of the CDR3 is 12 residues. The CDR3 region is CASSLLQFEAFF. In DNA form, the CDR3 reads TGTGCCAGCAGCTTACTTCAATTCGAAGCTTTCTTT.

This clonotype was counted ten times or more. The rearrangement joins TRBV29-1 to TRBJ2-1; perhaps TRBD2 as D (5 bases). The CDR3 totals 12 residues. Trimming took 7 bases from V and 3 from J, leaving 10 bases between them. The germline gives CDR1 SQVTM, CDR2 ANQGSEA. CDR3 DNA: TGCAGCGCCGGCCGGGGCTACAATGAGCAGTTCTTC. Its protein product is CSAGRGYNEQFF.

The chain joins TRBV30 to TRBJ2-7; no reliable D call. Matching the DNA end better, TRBJ2-5 makes the J call doubtful. The germline gives CDR1 GTSNPN, CDR2 SVGIG (reference sequence). CDR3 length equals 15 residues. The CDR3: CAWSVIGIGRETQYF. The CDR3 bases are TGTGCCTGGAGTGTAATCGGAATCGGACGGGAGACCCAGTACTTC.

A note on this clonotype: The final CDR3 position lacks the conserved phenylalanine or tryptophan, pointing to a likely read error. The rearrangement links TRBV7-2 to TRBJ2-4; 9 bases line up with TRBD1. The closer fit of TRBJ2-7 to the DNA end suggests the J call may be wrong. The CDR3 contains 15 residues. The germline V gene encodes CDR1 SGHTA and CDR2 FQGNSA. DNA of the CDR3: TGTGCCAGCAGCCGCCCCGGGACAGGGCCGCCCGAGCAGTACTAC. Translation: CASSRPGTGPPEQYY.

Points on this clonotype: An end of the junction does not agree with germline; a read error may underlie this. The chain couples TRBV4-1 to TRBJ1-5; the D is unclear. The CDR3 runs to 12 residues. Germline CDR1 MGHRA, CDR2 YSYEKL. The CDR3 sequence is CTSSQGIQPQHF. CDR3 nucleotides: TGCACCAGCAGCCAAGGAATTCAGCCCCAGCATTTT.

The rearrangement joins TRBV6-5 to TRBJ2-2; 9 nucleotides line up with TRBD1. Trimming cost V 5 bases and J 1 base; bases outside gene matches: 5. Germline CDR1 MNHEY, CDR2 SVGAGI. The length of the CDR3 is 16 residues. The CDR3 sequence: CASSTPGQGNTGELFF. The CDR3 DNA sequence: TGTGCCAGCAGTACACCGGGACAGGGGAACACCGGGGAGCTGTTTTTT.

The V and J genes are TRBV20-1 and TRBJ1-2; D is perhaps TRBD1 (6 bases). Germline assignment: CDR1 DFQATT and CDR2 SNEGSKA (reference sequence). The ends were cut back, 8 bases at V and 4 bases at J, with 17 bases in the middle. CDR3 length equals 13 residues. The CDR3 DNA follows: TGCAGTACGAGGTTAGGGGGACCCTATGGCTACACCTTC. This translates into CSTRLGGPYGYTF.

The CDR3 loop reads CASSPGAHTEAFF. CDR3 coding DNA: TGTGCCAGCAGTCCGGGAGCGCACACTGAAGCTTTCTTT. This sequence joins TRBV6-6 and TRBJ1-1, with D uncertain. The CDR3 is made up of 13 amino acids. V was shortened by 5 bases and J by 3 bases, with 10 bases between the two germline ends. Germline loops: CDR1 MNHNY, CDR2 SVGAGI (reference sequence).

This clonotype was recorded a few times. The J gene is TRBJ2-1, the V gene TRBV6-5, with D tentatively TRBD1 or TRBD2 (6 bases each). Trimming pared 3 bases from V and 7 bases from J, leaving 16 bases between. The CDR3 consists of 15 residues. The germline V gene has CDR1 MNHEY and CDR2 SVGAGI. As DNA, the CDR3 is TGTGCCAGCAGTTATGAGGGGGGTAGTTGGAATGAGCAGTTCTTC. Protein sequence: CASSYEGGSWNEQFF.

This sequence joins TRBV27 and TRBJ1-1; no reliable D call. Trimming took off 4 bases at V and 0 bases at J, with 12 bases between the two ends. CDR1 and CDR2 (germline): MNHEY, SMNVEV (reference sequence). The CDR3 totals 15 residues. The CDR3 nucleotides are TGTGCCAGCAGTTCCGACCGATTACTGAACACTGAAGCTTTCTTT. It is translated as CASSSDRLLNTEAFF.

The CDR3 nucleotides read TGCGCCAGCAGCCAAGCTGGAACAGGGAGCTACAATGAGCAGTTCTTC. It specifies CASSQAGTGSYNEQFF. The chain uses TRBV4-1 and TRBJ2-1, with D possibly matching TRBD1 (6 bases). Trimming removed 1 base at V and 3 bases at J, with 13 bases between. The CDR3 consists of 16 residues. Germline V gene sequence: CDR1 MGHRA, CDR2 YSYEKL.

The J gene is TRBJ1-2, the V gene TRBV3-1; D is unresolved. The germline CDR1 and CDR2 sequences are LGHDT and YNNKEL (reference sequence). V lost 3 bases and J lost 3, with 8 bases in between. This CDR3 comprises 13 residues. As DNA, the CDR3 is TGTGCCAGCAGCCATGGAAGGGACTATGGCTACACCTTC. It specifies CASSHGRDYGYTF. The entire variable domain, with the rest obtained from reference TRBV3-1 and TRBJ1-2, is as follows: DTAVSQTPKYLVTQMGNDKSIKCEQNLGHDTMYWYKQDSKKFLKIMFSYNNKELIINETVPNRFSPKSPDKAHLNLHINSLELGDSAVYFCASSHGRDYGYTFGSGTRLTVV.

In its sample, this clonotype was seen a few times. The rearrangement links TRBV5-1 to TRBJ2-7; TRBD2 matches at 11 bases. CDR1 and CDR2 (germline): SGHRS, YFSETQ. This CDR3 contains 15 residues. Trimming took 2 bases from V and 2 from J; bases not matched to a gene: 3. In DNA form, the CDR3 reads TGCGCCAGCAGCTTAAAACTAGCGGGGGCCTACGAGCAGTACTTC. Translated, it gives CASSLKLAGAYEQYF. Looking up the rest from reference TRBV5-1 and TRBJ2-7 gives the full variable domain: KAGVTQTPRYLIKTRGQQVTLSCSPISGHRSVSWYQQTPGQGLQFLFEYFSETQRNKGNFPGRFSGRQFSNSRSEMNVSTLELGDSALYLCASSLKLAGAYEQYFGPGTRLTVT.

This clonotype was detected a few times. The chain joins TRBV12-3 or TRBV12-4 to TRBJ1-2, with D tentatively TRBD1 (6 bases). V was shortened by 1 base and J by 3 bases, with 12 bases between the two germline ends. CDR3 length equals 15 residues. The CDR3 DNA is TGTGCCAGCAGTTTAGGGTCAGGGGCATACTATGGCTACACCTTC. It yields the protein CASSLGSGAYYGYTF.

The rearrangement joins TRBV7-9 to TRBJ1-2, with D possibly TRBD1 on 5 matching bases. Deletions cut 1 base from V and 7 bases from J, with 16 bases between. This CDR3 has 15 amino acids. Germline CDR1 and CDR2: SEHNR and FQNEAQ (reference sequence). CDR3 sequence reads: CASSLVVSRDRGYTF. In nucleotides, the CDR3 is TGTGCCAGCAGCTTAGTCGTCAGCAGGGATCGTGGCTACACCTTC.

CDR3 region: CASSQEGLLYGYTF. DNA of the CDR3: TGCGCCAGCAGCCAAGAGGGCCTTCTCTATGGCTACACCTTC. The rearrangement joins TRBV4-1 to TRBJ1-2; no definite D call. V gave up 0 bases and J gave up 4 bases, with 9 bases separating them. The CDR3 loop spans 14 amino acids. CDR1 MGHRA and CDR2 YSYEKL come from the germline V gene.

The chain combines TRBV12-3 or TRBV12-4 with TRBJ2-1; maybe TRBD2 (5 bases). CDR3 length: 15 residues. V was shortened by 4 bases and J by 7 bases, with 17 bases between the two germline ends. CDR3 residues: CASSWRGPFGNEQFF. The CDR3 DNA reads TGTGCCAGCAGTTGGAGAGGGCCCTTCGGAAATGAGCAGTTCTTC.

The rearrangement uses TRBV4-2 and TRBJ1-2, with a tentative D call TRBD1 (5 bases). The CDR3 has 16 amino acids. In germline, CDR1 is LGHNA, CDR2 YNFKEQ. V lost 0 bases and J 4 bases, leaving 15 bases between the germline ends. The CDR3 loop is CASSQDAGGNGYGYTF. In nucleotides, the CDR3 is TGTGCCAGCAGCCAAGACGCCGGGGGGAATGGCTATGGCTACACCTTC.

The V call is TRBV12-3 or TRBV12-4, the J call TRBJ2-3; TRBD2 is a possible D gene (6 bases). The CDR3 loop spans 16 amino acids. V dropped 7 bases and J dropped 2 bases, with 19 bases sitting between them. Here the CDR3 DNA reads TGTGCCAGCAATCTATACTCGGGACTGAACACAGATACGCAGTATTTT. Translation: CASNLYSGLNTDTQYF.

This chain connects TRBV15 to TRBJ2-4; D gene uncertain. The CDR3 is 19 residues long. Germline CDR1 and CDR2: LNHNV and YYDKDF (reference sequence). The ends were cut back, 0 bases at V and 0 bases at J, with 18 bases in the middle. The CDR3 nucleotides are TGTGCCACCAGCAGAGATGACGCGCCGGACCAAATAGCCAAAAACATTCAGTACTTC. Translating it yields CATSRDDAPDQIAKNIQYF. The whole variable domain, filled in from reference TRBV15 and TRBJ2-4, reads DAMVIQNPRYQVTQFGKPVTLSCSQTLNHNVMYWYQQKSSQAPKLLFHYYDKDFNNEADTPDNFQSRRPNTSFCFLDIRSPGLGDTAMYLCATSRDDAPDQIAKNIQYFGAGTRLSVL.

This clonotype occurred a few times. The rearrangement uses TRBV5-1 and TRBJ2-5; D is unclear. CDR3 size: 16 residues. Germline values: CDR1 SGHRS, CDR2 YFSETQ. Trimming stripped 7 bases from V and 1 base from J, with 20 bases between. CDR3 bases: TGCGCCAGCTCCCTCTCAAGGACCGAAATCCAAGAGACCCAGTACTTC. It yields the protein CASSLSRTEIQETQYF.

V and J are TRBV7-3 and TRBJ1-1, with 9 bases lining up with TRBD1. The germline V gene encodes CDR1 SGHTA and CDR2 FQGTGA. The CDR3 is 15 amino acids. Trimming took 5 bases from V and 2 from J; bases not matched to a gene: 6. Here the CDR3 DNA reads TGTGCCAGCAGCACACAGGGGGCGGATAACACTGAAGCTTTCTTT. It translates to CASSTQGADNTEAFF.